This TCR beta chain was retrieved from a study of cytomegalovirus exposure and HLA in healthy donors. Study results and limitations: An analysis that was carried out later associated 16,000 or so TCR beta sequences with HLA alleles at 0.05 false discovery rate. The presence/absence work took it that sequencing depth was about the same across donors.

Amplification used 60 Vbeta primers and 13 Jbeta primers. Assay used: immunoSEQ multiplex PCR; TCRdb lists only in-frame clones, some missing. Here the sample spans about 200,000 clones, approximately 83% being singletons. The CDR3 has 15 amino acids. The germline V gene has CDR1 MNHEY and CDR2 SVGAGI. V was shortened by 6 bases and J by 2 bases, with 11 bases between the two germline ends. On this clone itself: Its cognate antigen is unknown.

This TCR was recovered from a boy between 2 and 10 years old in good health and CMV-seronegative. Source material: PBMCs. The chain recombines TRBV6-5 with TRBJ1-6; D remains ambiguous. CDR3 in amino acids: CASSRPSPYNSPLHF. The CDR3 DNA is TGTGCCAGCAGCCGCCCTAGCCCCTATAATTCACCCCTCCACTTT.